The rows below give T cell receptor beta chains drawn from one sample of a study of blood T cell repertoires in COVID-19. Sequencing used immunoSEQ multiplex PCR; TCRdb keeps in-frame clones, though not all of them. The data hold roughly 70,000 clones, with about 88% observed a single time. Input material: peripheral blood. Receptor source: a man aged 65 to 79 with active COVID-19. Each CDR3 is given without its conserved first and last residue.

>TRBV15|12|TRBJ2-2
ATSPGGFAGELF
>TRBV9|13|TRBJ2-4
ASSPPGGAKNIQY
>TRBV7-3|13|TRBJ1-1
ASSREGSYHTEAF
>TRBV19|14|TRBJ2-1
ASSGGREGRLNEQF
>TRBV27|10|TRBJ1-1
ASRGGYAEAF
>TRBV5-4|14|TRBJ2-7
ASSPEEAGPSYEQY
>TRBV21-1|14|TRBJ1-2
ASSPGRGARDYGYT
>TRBV30|10|TRBJ2-2
ASNADTGELF
>TRBV19|13|TRBJ1-5
ASSMQGVSDQPQH
>TRBV4-3|14|TRBJ2-6
ASSPTSSPGANVLT
>TRBV4-2|16|TRBJ2-2
ASSQGLAGGVDTGELF
>TRBV19|14|TRBJ1-1
ATRAPARGMNTEAF
>TRBV4-1|17|TRBJ2-5
ASSQSPAGGTGGQETQY
>TRBV7-2|13|TRBJ2-2
ASSTRVGRGGELF
>TRBV14|14|TRBJ2-2
ASSQDRGRRTGELF
>TRBV19|13|TRBJ2-1
ASSWAGRRADEQF
>TRBV11-3|11|TRBJ2-5
ASSLVAQETQY
>TRBV30|13|TRBJ2-7
AWNVPDRYSYEQY
>TRBV6-5|12|TRBJ2-1
ASTALAGVYEQF
>TRBV15|14|TRBJ1-2
ATSRGGQGGRYGYT
>TRBV27|11|TRBJ1-2
ASGTRLDYGYT
>TRBV7-2|16|TRBJ2-5
ASSPGASGRGVGETQY
>TRBV5-1|13|TRBJ2-5
ASSRGTSGRETQY
>TRBV7-4|16|TRBJ2-4
ASSPGLAGGPRRPIQY
>TRBV6-5|12|TRBJ2-5
ASSYVGGQETQY
>TRBV24-1|11|TRBJ1-2
ATERTGTGGYT
>TRBV4-3|12|TRBJ2-7
ASSLGQGLDEQY
>TRBV4-3|15|TRBJ2-5
ASSQGGTSGSRETQY
>TRBV7-2|13|TRBJ2-1
ASSLVGGSSNEQF
>TRBV5-4|12|TRBJ1-5
ASSISGGSGPQH
>TRBV19|11|TRBJ1-3
ASTWGPGNTIY
>TRBV19|12|TRBJ1-2
ASSIVGGSGGYT
>TRBV18|11|TRBJ2-1
ASSPTSGNEQF
>TRBV6-5|11|TRBJ2-5
ASRGPAGETQY
>TRBV11-3|11|TRBJ1-4
ASSRTGAEKLF
>TRBV18|12|TRBJ2-7
ASSPRGVNYEQY
>TRBV7-6|13|TRBJ1-3
ASSLPTGEGNTIY
>TRBV30|12|TRBJ2-7
AWKGGQGAREQY
>TRBV15|14|TRBJ2-7
ATSPHATGATYEQY
>TRBV30|12|TRBJ2-2
AWTGLAGTGELF
>TRBV19|12|TRBJ1-2
ASSADRGHGGYT
>TRBV30|14|TRBJ1-1
AWSVPVTGGNTEAF
>TRBV6-5|13|TRBJ2-5
ASSPTQGVGETQY
>TRBV11-3|13|TRBJ2-7
ASSPVGLTGYEQY